Shown below are 28 T cell receptor beta chains from a single sample sequenced in a study of T-cell reconstitution after alpha-beta-depleted transplantation in children. As it was prepared, the TCRbeta library received unique molecular identifiers. MiXCR, applied by TCRdb to the PCR reads, yields one record per CDR3 protein. The sample shows about 440,000 distinct CDR3 sequences, approximately 42% of them seen only once. The sample here was PBMCs, taken before TCRalphabeta/CD19-depleted stem cell transplant. These receptors came from a girl aged 2 to 10 with aplastic anemia, due to receive a stem cell transplant.

This clonotype was observed at least ten times. The chain employs TRBV5-1 and TRBJ2-1; a weak D match, TRBD2 (7 bases). Trimming took 0 bases from V and 0 from J, leaving 19 bases between them. CDR1 and CDR2 from the germline V gene are SGHRS and YFSETQ. This CDR3 has 19 amino acids. As DNA, the CDR3 is TGCGCCAGCAGCTTGGTACCGGCGGGGGCCCGCAACTCCTACAATGAGCAGTTCTTC. Protein sequence: CASSLVPAGARNSYNEQFF.

V and J are TRBV27 and TRBJ2-2; TRBD1 agrees at 8 bases. The junction had 9 bases not matched to a gene; V was cut back by 6 bases and J by 6 bases. The CDR3 runs 15 residues. Germline assignment: CDR1 MNHEY and CDR2 SMNVEV (reference sequence). Here the CDR3 reads CASRRGQAPPGELFF. The CDR3 DNA reads TGTGCCAGCAGGCGGGGACAGGCCCCTCCCGGGGAGCTGTTTTTT.

The chain recombines TRBV12-3 or TRBV12-4 with TRBJ1-5, with 9 bases aligning to TRBD1. The CDR3 loop spans 16 amino acids. Trimming cost V 3 bases and J 5 bases; bases outside gene matches: 8. The CDR3 region has the DNA TGTGCCAGCAGTTTTAGCGATACAGGGGGCTATCAGCCCCAGCATTTT. It codes for CASSFSDTGGYQPQHF.

The chain uses TRBV7-2 and TRBJ2-5; 9 positions agree with TRBD1. CDR1 SGHTA and CDR2 FQGNSA come from the germline V gene. J gave up 1 base and V 5 bases, and 2 bases lay outside the gene matches. CDR3 size: 14 residues. CDR3 sequence (DNA): TGTGCCAGCAGCCGGACAGGGGCCCAAGAGACCCAGTACTTC. Translated: CASSRTGAQETQYF.

There are a few counts of this clonotype. The chain couples TRBV12-3 or TRBV12-4 to TRBJ2-3, with D tentatively TRBD2 (6 bases). CDR3 length: 14 amino acids. V shed 9 bases and J shed 2 bases, with 15 bases lying between them. CDR3 residues: CAREWGEPTDTQYF. Written as DNA, the CDR3 is TGTGCCAGGGAATGGGGGGAGCCCACAGATACGCAGTATTTT.

This chain uses TRBV2 with TRBJ2-1; 8 nucleotides match TRBD2. V dropped 6 bases and J dropped 4; count of bases not matched to a gene: 8. From germline, CDR1 is SNHLY and CDR2 FYNNEI. This CDR3 contains 15 residues. This chain's CDR3 is CASRFTSGDYNEQFF. The CDR3 bases are TGTGCCAGCAGGTTTACTAGCGGAGATTACAATGAGCAGTTCTTC.

CDR3 in DNA: TGCAGTGCAGACCGGGACCCCCTAGGCTATGGCTACACCTTC. This encodes CSADRDPLGYGYTF. J is TRBJ1-2 and V is TRBV20-1; possible D gene TRBD1, 5 bases. Germline V CDR1 and CDR2: DFQATT, SNEGSKA (reference sequence). This CDR3 is built from 14 residues. V lost 6 bases and J lost 4, with 18 bases in between.

The J gene is TRBJ2-5, the V gene TRBV28, with TRBD2 matching 9 bases. The V and J ends lost 3 bases and 3 bases, in that order; junction bases with no gene match: 8. There are 16 residues in the CDR3. Germline values: CDR1 MDHEN, CDR2 SYDVKM. The CDR3 loop is CASSFGVAGVKETQYF. The CDR3 nucleotides read TGTGCCAGCAGTTTTGGGGTAGCGGGAGTAAAAGAGACCCAGTACTTC.

In this sample, this clonotype turned up many times. The rearrangement links TRBV10-2 to TRBJ2-7; tentative D call: TRBD1 (5 bases). There are 15 residues in the CDR3. The ends were cut back, 3 bases at V and 5 bases at J, with 17 bases in the middle. Germline lookup yields CDR1 WSHSY and CDR2 SAAADI. The CDR3 bases are TGCGCCAGCAGTGAATTTTCGGCGCGGACAAACGAGCAGTACTTC. Protein sequence: CASSEFSARTNEQYF.

The genes are TRBV6-5 and TRBJ1-2, with D perhaps matching TRBD1 (6 bases). The CDR3 loop spans 15 amino acids. CDR1 and CDR2 from the germline V gene are MNHEY and SVGAGI. V was cut by 4 bases and J by 4 bases, with 16 bases left in between. CDR3 protein: CASSWTAGHIYGYTF. The CDR3, as DNA: TGTGCCAGCAGTTGGACAGCCGGGCACATCTATGGCTACACCTTC.

This clonotype was seen more than once but under ten times. The J gene is TRBJ2-3, the V gene TRBV7-2, with D uncertain. This CDR3 is 16 amino acids long. Germline V CDR1 and CDR2: SGHTA, FQGNSA. The germline V and J ends were trimmed by 3 bases and 1 base, with 14 bases remaining between them. In DNA, the CDR3 is TGTGCCAGCAGCTTTATGTCAGGATGGGGCACAGATACGCAGTATTTT. This sequence encodes CASSFMSGWGTDTQYF.

V is TRBV7-9 and J is TRBJ2-2; D may be TRBD1 (6 bases). Germline CDR1 is SEHNR and CDR2 is FQNEAQ (reference sequence). The V end was cut by 3 bases, the J end by 5 bases, with 13 bases between. The CDR3 extends over 15 amino acids. The CDR3 region is CASSFYRVETGELFF. The CDR3 nucleotides read TGTGCCAGCAGCTTTTACAGGGTTGAAACCGGGGAGCTGTTTTTT.

This clonotype has ten or more counts. This sequence joins TRBV19 and TRBJ2-7; 9 positions agree with TRBD2. V lost 6 bases and J lost 5; bases outside the gene matches: 11. CDR3 length: 15 residues. The germline gives CDR1 LNHDA, CDR2 SQIVND (reference sequence). CDR3 protein: CASSVDSGSPNEQYF. The CDR3 DNA is TGTGCCAGTAGCGTCGATAGCGGGAGCCCAAACGAGCAGTACTTC.

Only a few counts were recorded for this clonotype. This CDR3 reads CSVTQGRETQYF. DNA for the CDR3: TGCAGTGTTACACAGGGGAGGGAGACCCAGTACTTC. This chain uses TRBV20-1 with TRBJ2-5; TRBD1 is a possible D gene (7 bases). The CDR3 sequence is 12 residues long. Looked up from germline, CDR1 is DFQATT and CDR2 is SNEGSKA (reference sequence). V gave up 7 bases and J gave up 5 bases, with 14 bases separating them.

This clonotype has only a few counts. The CDR3 DNA sequence: TGTGCCAGCAGCCACGGGTCCAACCTCTATGGCTACACCTTC. It encodes CASSHGSNLYGYTF. The J gene is TRBJ1-2, the V gene TRBV6-2 or TRBV6-3; D gene uncertain. The V gene's germline CDR1 is MNHEY and CDR2 SVGEGT. The CDR3 totals 14 residues. The V and J ends lost 6 bases and 4 bases respectively, with 15 bases between them.

This sequence joins TRBV7-6 and TRBJ1-6; D is unclear. CDR3 length: 13 amino acids. Trimming cost V 2 bases and J 9 bases, with 8 bases left between them. Germline loops: CDR1 SGHVS, CDR2 FNYEAQ. This chain's CDR3 is CASSLSDRSPLHF. DNA of the CDR3: TGTGCCAGCAGCTTATCGGACCGTTCACCCCTCCACTTT.

CDR3 in amino acids: CSASSWASYEQYF. The DNA of the CDR3 is TGCAGTGCTAGTTCTTGGGCGTCCTACGAGCAGTACTTC. V is TRBV20-1 and J is TRBJ2-7; D call uncertain. V was clipped by 3 bases and J by 1 base, with 10 bases between them. The CDR3 is 13 residues long. CDR1 DFQATT and CDR2 SNEGSKA come from the germline V gene (reference sequence).

The chain joins TRBV10-3 to TRBJ2-1, with 7 bases matching TRBD1. V lost 7 bases and J lost 1; bases outside the gene matches: 13. Germline-derived CDR1 and CDR2 are ENHRY and SYGVKD. This CDR3 has 17 amino acids. CDR3 DNA sequence: TGTGCCATCAAGGGCGGACAAGCACAGGGGTCCTACAATGAGCAGTTCTTC. The encoded protein is CAIKGGQAQGSYNEQFF.

Ten or more counts support this clonotype. The chain has TRBV4-2 and TRBJ1-1; D remains unclear. The V end was cut by 0 bases, the J end by 2 bases, with 7 bases between. Germline assignment: CDR1 LGHNA and CDR2 YNFKEQ. The CDR3 covers 14 residues. The CDR3, as DNA: TGTGCCAGCAGCCAAGAGCACCCTAACACTGAAGCTTTCTTT. Amino acid sequence: CASSQEHPNTEAFF.

J is TRBJ1-5 and V is TRBV7-9; 7 bases fit TRBD1. This CDR3 has 14 amino acids. Germline-derived CDR1 and CDR2 are SEHNR and FQNEAQ (reference sequence). The ends lost 5 bases at V and 3 bases at J; junction bases unmatched: 4. The CDR3, as DNA: TGTGCCAGCAGCGGGGGACAGAACAATCAGCCCCAGCATTTT. Its protein is CASSGGQNNQPQHF.

This clonotype came up a few times. This chain uses TRBV20-1 with TRBJ1-6; TRBD1 is a possible D gene (6 bases). The CDR3 totals 15 residues. The germline V gene encodes CDR1 DFQATT and CDR2 SNEGSKA (reference sequence). The germline V and J ends were trimmed by 6 bases and 7 bases, with 19 bases remaining between them. The CDR3 spells CSAPKAGEVNSPLHF. CDR3 nucleotide sequence: TGCAGTGCCCCCAAGGCAGGGGAAGTGAATTCACCCCTCCACTTT.

V usage is TRBV18 and J usage is TRBJ2-1; 10 positions match TRBD2. The ends lost 3 bases at V and 2 bases at J; junction bases unmatched: 19. CDR1 and CDR2 (germline): KGHSH, LQKENI. The CDR3 is 21 amino acids. CDR3 in amino acids: CASSPRSIAAGGPMAYNEQFF. The CDR3 DNA follows: TGTGCCAGCTCACCGCGATCGATAGCAGCGGGAGGGCCCATGGCCTACAATGAGCAGTTCTTC.

The sample holds a few counts of this clonotype. V is TRBV24-1 and J is TRBJ2-2, with D uncertain. This CDR3 comprises 13 residues. Trimming shortened V by 3 bases and J by 8 bases, and 9 bases separated the two germline ends. Germline CDR1 is KGHDR and CDR2 is SFDVKD. The chain's CDR3 is CATSDIIGGELFF. The CDR3 nucleotides are TGTGCCACCAGTGATATTATCGGGGGGGAGCTGTTTTTT.

V and J are TRBV7-8 and TRBJ2-7, with D tentatively TRBD1 (5 bases). The CDR3 loop spans 13 amino acids. Trimming pared 1 base from V and 5 bases from J, leaving 9 bases between. The V gene's germline CDR1 is SGHVS and CDR2 FQNEAQ. As DNA, the CDR3 is TGTGCCAGCAGCTTAGAGCCAGGGAACGAGCAGTACTTC. This gives the protein CASSLEPGNEQYF. Drawing the rest from reference TRBV7-8 and TRBJ2-7, the complete variable domain is GAGVSQSPRYKVAKRGQDVALRCDPISGHVSLFWYQQALGQGPEFLTYFQNEAQLDKSGLPSDRFFAERPEGSVSTLKIQRTQQEDSAVYLCASSLEPGNEQYFGPGTRLTVT.

The J gene is TRBJ1-2, the V gene TRBV9; perhaps TRBD1 as D (5 bases). This CDR3 region has 14 residues. The germline V gene encodes CDR1 SGDLS and CDR2 YYNGEE. With 0 bases removed from V and 7 bases from J, the gap between germline ends came to 13 bases. This chain's CDR3 is CASSVGRDPTGYTF. The CDR3 nucleotides read TGTGCCAGCAGCGTAGGCAGGGATCCCACTGGCTACACCTTC.

This clonotype was recorded at least ten times. This chain connects TRBV6-2 or TRBV6-3 to TRBJ2-2; D is unclear. Trimming cost V 7 bases and J 4 bases, with 10 bases left between them. This CDR3 region has 13 residues. CDR1 and CDR2 from the germline V gene are MNHEY and SVGEGT. DNA for the CDR3: TGTGCCAGCACCTGGGTTATCACCGGGGAGCTGTTTTTT. Its protein product is CASTWVITGELFF.

This clonotype was picked up many times. The chain couples TRBV5-5 to TRBJ2-5; perhaps TRBD1 as D (5 bases). V was shortened by 5 bases and J by 3 bases, with 23 bases between the two germline ends. This CDR3 is built from 17 residues. CDR1 SGHKS and CDR2 YYEKEE come from the germline V gene (reference sequence). DNA for the CDR3: TGTGCCAGCAGGTTTGGGGCGTCATTTCAGGGCGAAGAGACCCAGTACTTC. Protein sequence: CASRFGASFQGEETQYF.

The DNA for the CDR3 is TGTGCCAGCAGCCTACCCAGCGACTACGAGCAGTACTTC. Amino acids: CASSLPSDYEQYF. This chain uses TRBV7-2 with TRBJ2-7; no clear D gene. Trimming cost V 5 bases and J 3 bases, with 11 bases left between them. Germline CDR1 and CDR2: SGHTA and FQGNSA. The CDR3 is 13 residues long.